This is a list of T cell receptor beta chains from one sample in a study of blood T cells in healthy people across ages. In TCRdb, the 5' RACE reads were re-called with MiXCR into one record per CDR3 protein. The table has about 1,000,000 distinct CDR3 sequences, 40% to 45% seen once. Source material: blood. The receptors derive from a woman aged 60 to 75 in good health. Both conserved end residues are part of each CDR3. A D gene is named only where the DNA matches it firmly. Clone size, where shown, is once, few, many, or a class for clones that have expanded.

clone size	V gene	D gene	J gene	CDR3 DNA	CDR3 protein
NA	TRBV2	TRBD1	TRBJ2-7	TGTGCCAGCAAGCAAGGACAGGGGGCTGGATACGAGCAGTACTTC	CASKQGQGAGYEQYF
NA	TRBV5-1	NA	TRBJ2-7	TGCGCCAGCACCCTGGGGGCTGCGATCTACGAGCAGTACTTC	CASTLGAAIYEQYF
NA	TRBV20-1	NA	TRBJ1-2	TGCAGTGCTAGCATGATGGACTATGGCTACACCTTC	CSASMMDYGYTF
NA	TRBV6-6	NA	TRBJ2-5	TGTGCCAGCAGCACAAGAAAAGAGACCCAGTACTTC	CASSTRKETQYF
NA	TRBV2	NA	TRBJ1-2	TGTGCCAGCAGTGAAAGGGCAGATTATGGCTACACCTTC	CASSERADYGYTF
NA	TRBV6-6	TRBD1	TRBJ1-5	TGTGCCAGCAGTTACTCGTCCGGGACAGGGATCCATCAGCCCCAGCATTTT	CASSYSSGTGIHQPQHF
NA	TRBV5-1	TRBD1	TRBJ2-7	TGCGCCAGCAGCTTAAGACAGGGGGCAGACGAGCAGTACTTC	CASSLRQGADEQYF
NA	TRBV3-1	NA	TRBJ1-2	TGTGCCAGCAACAACAGGGATGGCTACACCTTC	CASNNRDGYTF
NA	TRBV28	TRBD2	TRBJ2-3	TGTGCCAGCAGTTTACTAGCGGGCTCTAGCACAGATACGCAGTATTTT	CASSLLAGSSTDTQYF
once	TRBV29-1	NA	TRBJ2-2	TGCAGCGTTAGTTCCGACATCATCACCGGGGAGCTGTTTTTT	CSVSSDIITGELFF
NA	TRBV24-1	NA	TRBJ2-7	TGTGCCACCAGTCGAGAATCGAGCTCCTACAATGAGCAGTACTTC	CATSRESSSYNEQYF
NA	TRBV20-1	TRBD2	TRBJ2-3	TGCAGTGCTATCCCGACTAGCGGGAGGGGAGATACGCAGTATTTT	CSAIPTSGRGDTQYF
many	TRBV6-6	NA	TRBJ1-1	TGTGCCAGCAGTTACGTGGTGGACACTGAAGCTTTCTTT	CASSYVVDTEAFF
NA	TRBV12-3/TRBV12-4	TRBD2	TRBJ2-1	TGTGCCAGCAGTATACCCGGGACTATAAACGTTCAGTTCTTC	CASSIPGTINVQFF
few	TRBV10-3	TRBD1	TRBJ1-1	TGTGCCATAGGGACAGTGAACACTGAAGCTTTCTTT	CAIGTVNTEAFF